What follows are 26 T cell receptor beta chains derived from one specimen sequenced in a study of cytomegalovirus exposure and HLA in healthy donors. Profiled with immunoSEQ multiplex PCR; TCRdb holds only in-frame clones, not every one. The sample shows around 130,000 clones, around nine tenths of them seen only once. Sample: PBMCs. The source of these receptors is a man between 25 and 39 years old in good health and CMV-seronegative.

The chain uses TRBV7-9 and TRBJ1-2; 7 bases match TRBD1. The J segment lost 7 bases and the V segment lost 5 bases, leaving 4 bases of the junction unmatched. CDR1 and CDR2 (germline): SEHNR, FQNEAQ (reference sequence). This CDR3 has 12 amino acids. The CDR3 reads CASSLDRVGYTF. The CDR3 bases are TGTGCCAGCAGCCTTGACAGGGTTGGCTACACCTTC.

The CDR3 reads CASSFPGQGVPNTEAFF. The CDR3 region has the DNA TGTGCCAGCAGCTTCCCAGGACAGGGTGTCCCGAACACTGAAGCTTTCTTT. This sequence joins TRBV5-6 and TRBJ1-1; TRBD1 agrees at 8 bases. Trimming cost V 2 bases and J 1 base; bases outside gene matches: 10. The CDR3 runs 17 residues. Germline V lookup: CDR1 SGHDT, CDR2 YYEEEE.

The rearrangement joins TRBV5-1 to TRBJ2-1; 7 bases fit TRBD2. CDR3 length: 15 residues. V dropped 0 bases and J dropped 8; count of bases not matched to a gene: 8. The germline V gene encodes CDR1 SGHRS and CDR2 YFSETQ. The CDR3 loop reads CASSLVAGVFDEQFF. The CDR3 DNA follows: TGCGCCAGCAGCTTGGTCGCGGGAGTGTTTGATGAGCAGTTCTTC.

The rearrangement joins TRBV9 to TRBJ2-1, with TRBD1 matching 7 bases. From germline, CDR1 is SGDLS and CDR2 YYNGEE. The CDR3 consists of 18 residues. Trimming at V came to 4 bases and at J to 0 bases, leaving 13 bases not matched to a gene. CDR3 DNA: TGTGCCAGCAGCACGCCGCGAGGGGGCGGAAGCTCCTACAATGAGCAGTTCTTC. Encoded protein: CASSTPRGGGSSYNEQFF.

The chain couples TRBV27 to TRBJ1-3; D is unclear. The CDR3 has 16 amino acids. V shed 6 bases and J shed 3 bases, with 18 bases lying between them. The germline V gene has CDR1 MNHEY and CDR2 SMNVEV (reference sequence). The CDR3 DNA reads TGTGCCAGCAGCGAAAGACAACCAAACTTTGGAAACACCATATATTTT. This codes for CASSERQPNFGNTIYF.

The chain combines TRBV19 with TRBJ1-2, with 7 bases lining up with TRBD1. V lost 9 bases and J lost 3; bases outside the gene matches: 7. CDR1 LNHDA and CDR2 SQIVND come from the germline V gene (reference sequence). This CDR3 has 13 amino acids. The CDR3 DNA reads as TGTGCCAGCCGTCCTACAGGGGACTATGGCTACACCTTC. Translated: CASRPTGDYGYTF.

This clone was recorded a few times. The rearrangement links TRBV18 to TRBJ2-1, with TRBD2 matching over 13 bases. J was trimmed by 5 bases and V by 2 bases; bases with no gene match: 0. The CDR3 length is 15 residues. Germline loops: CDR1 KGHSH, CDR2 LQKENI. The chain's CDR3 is CASSPGTSGNNEQFF. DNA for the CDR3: TGTGCCAGCTCACCAGGGACTAGCGGGAACAATGAGCAGTTCTTC. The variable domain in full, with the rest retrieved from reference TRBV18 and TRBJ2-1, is NAGVMQNPRHLVRRRGQEARLRCSPMKGHSHVYWYRQLPEEGLKFMVYLQKENIIDESGMPKERFSAEFPKEGPSILRIQQVVRGDSAAYFCASSPGTSGNNEQFFGPGTRLTVL.

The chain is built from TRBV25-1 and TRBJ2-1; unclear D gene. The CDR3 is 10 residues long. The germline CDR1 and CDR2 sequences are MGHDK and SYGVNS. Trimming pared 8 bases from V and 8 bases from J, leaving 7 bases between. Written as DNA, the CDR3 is TGTGCCAGCTTTCTACATGAGCAGTTCTTC. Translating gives CASFLHEQFF.

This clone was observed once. Here the CDR3 DNA reads TGCGCCAGCAGCTCGGGGCAGGGGGCCCGTGAGTGGGAGCTGTTTTTT. Residues: CASSSGQGAREWELFF. This chain connects TRBV5-1 to TRBJ2-2; 8 nucleotides line up with TRBD1. The V segment lost 3 bases and the J segment 9 bases; nucleotides outside the gene matches: 13. The germline V gene has CDR1 SGHRS and CDR2 YFSETQ. The CDR3 is made up of 16 amino acids.

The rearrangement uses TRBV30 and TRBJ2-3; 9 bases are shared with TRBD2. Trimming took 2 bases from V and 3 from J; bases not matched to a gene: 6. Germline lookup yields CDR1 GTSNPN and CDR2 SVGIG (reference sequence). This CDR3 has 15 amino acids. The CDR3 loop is CAWSLIAGVTDTQYF. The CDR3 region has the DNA TGTGCCTGGAGTTTGATAGCGGGAGTAACAGATACGCAGTATTTT.

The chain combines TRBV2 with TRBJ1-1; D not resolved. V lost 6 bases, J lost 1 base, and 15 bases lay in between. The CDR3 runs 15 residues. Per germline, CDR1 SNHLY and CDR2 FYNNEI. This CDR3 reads CASRTEGIPNTEAFF. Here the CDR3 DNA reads TGTGCCAGCAGGACCGAGGGAATTCCGAACACTGAAGCTTTCTTT.

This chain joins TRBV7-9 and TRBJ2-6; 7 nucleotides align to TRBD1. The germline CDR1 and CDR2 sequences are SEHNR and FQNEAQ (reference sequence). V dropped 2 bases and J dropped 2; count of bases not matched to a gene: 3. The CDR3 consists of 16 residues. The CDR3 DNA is TGTGCCAGCAGCTTAAACCAGGGGGCTGGGGCCAACGTCCTGACTTTC. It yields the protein CASSLNQGAGANVLTF.

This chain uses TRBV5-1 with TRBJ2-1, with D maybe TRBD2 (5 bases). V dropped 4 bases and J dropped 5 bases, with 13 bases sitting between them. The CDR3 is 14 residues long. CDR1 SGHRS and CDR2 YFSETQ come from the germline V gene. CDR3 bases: TGCGCCAGCAGCCCGTTAGCGTTAGACAATGAGCAGTTCTTC. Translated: CASSPLALDNEQFF.

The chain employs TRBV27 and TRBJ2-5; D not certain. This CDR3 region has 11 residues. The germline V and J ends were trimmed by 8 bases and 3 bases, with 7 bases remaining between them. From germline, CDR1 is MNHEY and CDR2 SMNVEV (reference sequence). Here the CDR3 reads CASREEETQYF. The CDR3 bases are TGTGCCAGCCGAGAAGAAGAGACCCAGTACTTC.

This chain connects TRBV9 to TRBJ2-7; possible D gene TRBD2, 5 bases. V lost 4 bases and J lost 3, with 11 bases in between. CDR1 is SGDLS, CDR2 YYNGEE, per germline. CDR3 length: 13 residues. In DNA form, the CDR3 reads TGTGCCAGCAGCTCGGGGATCCGCTACGAGCAGTACTTC. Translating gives CASSSGIRYEQYF.

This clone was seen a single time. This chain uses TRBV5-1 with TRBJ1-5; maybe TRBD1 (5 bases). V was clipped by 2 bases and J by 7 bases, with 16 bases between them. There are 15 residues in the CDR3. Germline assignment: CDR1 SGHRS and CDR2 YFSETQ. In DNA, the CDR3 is TGCGCCAGCAGCTTAGAGGGGAGGGCGGGACAGCCCCAGCATTTT. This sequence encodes CASSLEGRAGQPQHF. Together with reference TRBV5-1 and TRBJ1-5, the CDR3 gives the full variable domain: KAGVTQTPRYLIKTRGQQVTLSCSPISGHRSVSWYQQTPGQGLQFLFEYFSETQRNKGNFPGRFSGRQFSNSRSEMNVSTLELGDSALYLCASSLEGRAGQPQHFGDGTRLSIL.

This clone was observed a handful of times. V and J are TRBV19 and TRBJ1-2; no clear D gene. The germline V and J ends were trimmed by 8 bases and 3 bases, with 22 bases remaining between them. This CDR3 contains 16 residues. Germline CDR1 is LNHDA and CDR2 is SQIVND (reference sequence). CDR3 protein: CASLLSTGSPDYGYTF. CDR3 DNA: TGTGCCAGTCTACTCAGTACCGGTAGCCCGGACTATGGCTACACCTTC.

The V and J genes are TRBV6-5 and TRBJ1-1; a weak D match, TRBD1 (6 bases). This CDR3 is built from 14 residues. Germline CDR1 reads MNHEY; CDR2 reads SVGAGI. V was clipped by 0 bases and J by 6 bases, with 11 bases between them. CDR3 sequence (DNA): TGTGCCAGCAGTTACTCGAGAGGGGGATCTGAAGCTTTCTTT. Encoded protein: CASSYSRGGSEAFF.

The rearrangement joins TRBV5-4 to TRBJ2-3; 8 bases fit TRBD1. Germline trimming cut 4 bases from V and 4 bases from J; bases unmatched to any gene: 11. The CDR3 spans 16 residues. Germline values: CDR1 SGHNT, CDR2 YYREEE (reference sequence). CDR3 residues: CASSPARTGFSDTQYF. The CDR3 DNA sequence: TGTGCCAGCAGCCCCGCGAGGACAGGGTTTTCAGATACGCAGTATTTT.

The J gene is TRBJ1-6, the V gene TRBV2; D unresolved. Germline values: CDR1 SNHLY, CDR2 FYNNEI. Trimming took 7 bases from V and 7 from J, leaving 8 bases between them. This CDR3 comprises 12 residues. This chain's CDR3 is CASNTDNSPLHF. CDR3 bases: TGTGCCAGCAATACAGACAATTCACCCCTCCACTTT.

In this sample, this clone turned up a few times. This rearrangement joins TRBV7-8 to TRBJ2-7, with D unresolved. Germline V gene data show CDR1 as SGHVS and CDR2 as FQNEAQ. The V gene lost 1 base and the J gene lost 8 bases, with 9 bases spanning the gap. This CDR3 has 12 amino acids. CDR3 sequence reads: CASSLVSAQQYF. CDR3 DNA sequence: TGTGCCAGCAGCTTAGTAAGCGCCCAGCAGTACTTC.

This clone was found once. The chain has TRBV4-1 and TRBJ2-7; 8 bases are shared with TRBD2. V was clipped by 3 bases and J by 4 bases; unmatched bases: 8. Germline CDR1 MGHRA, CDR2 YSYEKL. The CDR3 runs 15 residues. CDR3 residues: CASSHPGTRSYEQYF. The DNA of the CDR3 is TGCGCCAGCAGCCATCCCGGGACTAGATCTTACGAGCAGTACTTC.

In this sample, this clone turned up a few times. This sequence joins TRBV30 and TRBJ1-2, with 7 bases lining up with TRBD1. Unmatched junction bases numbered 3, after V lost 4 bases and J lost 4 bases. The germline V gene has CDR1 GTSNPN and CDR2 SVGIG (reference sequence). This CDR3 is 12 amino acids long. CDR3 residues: CAWIRTGYGYTF. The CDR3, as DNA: TGTGCCTGGATCCGGACAGGCTATGGCTACACCTTC.

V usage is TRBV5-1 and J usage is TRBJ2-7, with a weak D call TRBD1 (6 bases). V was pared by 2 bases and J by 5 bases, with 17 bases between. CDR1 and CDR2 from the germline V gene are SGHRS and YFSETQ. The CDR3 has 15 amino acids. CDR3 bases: TGCGCCAGCAGCTTTGAAGACAGGACGGGCCACGAGCAGTACTTC. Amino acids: CASSFEDRTGHEQYF.

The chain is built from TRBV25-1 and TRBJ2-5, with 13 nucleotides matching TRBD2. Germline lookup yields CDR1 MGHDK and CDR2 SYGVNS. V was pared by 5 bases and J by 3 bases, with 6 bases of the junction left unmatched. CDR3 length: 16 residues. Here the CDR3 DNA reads TGTGCCAGCAGTCTGGGACTAGCGGGGAGGGAAGAGACCCAGTACTTC. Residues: CASSLGLAGREETQYF.

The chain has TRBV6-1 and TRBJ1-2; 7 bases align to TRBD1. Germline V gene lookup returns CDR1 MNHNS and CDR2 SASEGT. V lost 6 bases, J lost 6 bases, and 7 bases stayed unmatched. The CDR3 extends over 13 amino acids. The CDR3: CASRDRSENGYTF. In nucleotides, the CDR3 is TGTGCCAGCAGGGACAGGTCGGAAAATGGCTACACCTTC.